This entry is about one T cell receptor beta chain. The data are from a study of blood T cell repertoires in COVID-19. About the research overall: PBMCs, B-cell-depleted T cells, or T cells provided the cDNA or gDNA that made up the material.

J was trimmed by 5 bases and V by 5 bases; bases with no gene match: 11. CDR1 is MDHEN and CDR2 is SYDVKM in the germline V gene. The length of the CDR3 is 16 residues. Under the authors' procedure: For nucleated cells, counts were estimated from reference gene primer amplification. Some clones are missing from TCRdb's copy, which holds only in-frame ones; the method was immunoSEQ multiplex PCR. V and J calls and clone size are copied from that table; D and trimming were computed from the DNA. The sample yields some 150,000 clones, roughly three quarters seen once. J is TRBJ1-1 and V is TRBV28, with 10 bases that match TRBD1. The clonotype originates from a man aged 50 or older with active or convalescent COVID-19. The specimen was peripheral blood. Here the CDR3 reads CASSSLGTGVRTEAFF. The CDR3 coding sequence is TGTGCCAGCAGTAGCTTAGGGACAGGGGTTCGGACTGAAGCTTTCTTT.